The next 10 T cell receptor beta chains were all read from a single sample in a study of Ad26.COV2.S vaccination and SARS-CoV-2 variants. Treatment of the sample: about 20 received Ad26.COV2.S at low or high dose, single or two shots; about 5 received placebo; per-sample allocation not given. Vaccine and placebo recipients were sampled on day 63 after the first injection. Using immunoSEQ multiplex PCR, the repertoire was profiled, and TCRdb retains in-frame clones only, with some absent. The sample lists approximately 410,000 clones; approximately 87% were seen once. Material: peripheral blood, obtained in a trial of Ad26.COV2.S vaccine versus placebo. Every receptor here comes from a person between 18 and 60 years old who received the Ad26.COV2.S COVID-19 vaccine or a placebo.

The chain employs TRBV19 and TRBJ2-3, with D uncertain. V lost 7 bases and J lost 9, with 17 bases in between. The CDR3 is made up of 13 amino acids. Germline V gene lookup returns CDR1 LNHDA and CDR2 SQIVND (reference sequence). The CDR3 reads CASTPESLGTQYF. The CDR3 DNA reads as TGTGCCAGTACCCCGGAGAGCCTAGGAACGCAGTATTTT.

The chain links TRBV12-3 or TRBV12-4 to TRBJ2-2; no definite D call. With 2 bases removed from V and 8 bases from J, the gap between germline ends came to 9 bases. The CDR3 spans 13 residues. Written as DNA, the CDR3 is TGTGCCAGCAGTTTAATTACATCAGGGGAGCTGTTTTTT. Amino acid sequence: CASSLITSGELFF.

V and J are TRBV7-9 and TRBJ1-1; 9 nucleotides match TRBD1. V lost 1 base, J lost 11 bases, and 5 bases stayed unmatched. The CDR3 contains 13 residues. Germline V lookup: CDR1 SEHNR, CDR2 FQNEAQ (reference sequence). For the CDR3, the DNA is TGTGCCAGCAGCTTAGAAGGGACAGGGTTGGCTTTCTTT. It specifies CASSLEGTGLAFF.

The CDR3 region is CASTRGAPLHF. The CDR3 DNA follows: TGTGCCAGCACCCGGGGGGCACCCCTCCACTTT. The gene calls are TRBV28 and TRBJ1-6; D perhaps matches TRBD1 (5 bases). Germline values: CDR1 MDHEN, CDR2 SYDVKM. Trimming took off 7 bases at V and 11 bases at J, with 9 bases between the two ends. The CDR3 runs to 11 residues.

Written as DNA, the CDR3 is TGTGCCAGCAGTGTCGACAGGTCCCAGATCCTCTCTGGAAACACCATATATTTT. Its protein is CASSVDRSQILSGNTIYF. The chain recombines TRBV25-1 with TRBJ1-3; the D gene is possibly TRBD1 (6 bases). The V and J ends lost 4 bases and 0 bases respectively, with 19 bases between them. Germline CDR1 reads MGHDK; CDR2 reads SYGVNS. CDR3 length: 18 amino acids.

The chain combines TRBV24-1 with TRBJ2-2; a weak D match, TRBD2 (5 bases). The germline gives CDR1 KGHDR, CDR2 SFDVKD. CDR3 size: 12 residues. The V gene lost 9 bases and the J gene lost 8 bases, with 12 bases spanning the gap. In DNA form, the CDR3 reads TGTGCCACCTCCCGCGGGTGGGGGGAGCTGTTTTTT. This sequence encodes CATSRGWGELFF.

The chain uses TRBV5-4 and TRBJ2-3; D is unresolved. The germline gives CDR1 SGHNT, CDR2 YYREEE (reference sequence). Trimming took 0 bases from V and 1 from J, leaving 3 bases between them. CDR3 length equals 13 residues. CDR3 protein: CASSLARTDTQYF. The CDR3 DNA reads as TGTGCCAGCAGCTTGGCCCGCACAGATACGCAGTATTTT.

This clone has only one observation. The V call is TRBV11-2, the J call TRBJ2-7; D call uncertain. The germline V and J ends were trimmed by 3 bases and 1 base, with 4 bases remaining between them. The CDR3 spans 12 residues. Germline CDR1 and CDR2: SGHAT and FQNNGV. The CDR3 loop reads CASSLGSYEQYF. The CDR3 bases are TGTGCCAGCAGCTTGGGATCCTACGAGCAGTACTTC. Full variable domain (rest looked up from reference TRBV11-2 and TRBJ2-7): EAGVAQSPRYKIIEKRQSVAFWCNPISGHATLYWYQQILGQGPKLLIQFQNNGVVDDSQLPKDRFSAERLKGVDSTLKIQPAKLEDSAVYLCASSLGSYEQYFGPGTRLTVT.

The rearrangement uses TRBV4-3 and TRBJ2-2, with unresolved D. The length of the CDR3 is 16 residues. The V gene lost 1 base and the J gene lost 4 bases, with 13 bases spanning the gap. Germline-derived CDR1 and CDR2 are LGHNA and YSLEER. The chain's CDR3 is CASSQVGRIATGELFF. CDR3 DNA sequence: TGCGCCAGCAGCCAAGTCGGCAGGATAGCCACCGGGGAGCTGTTTTTT.

V is TRBV27 and J is TRBJ2-1; D might be TRBD1 (6 bases). Germline CDR1 reads MNHEY; CDR2 reads SMNVEV (reference sequence). Trimming removed 3 bases from V and 2 bases from J, with 11 bases in between. The CDR3 totals 15 residues. DNA of the CDR3: TGTGCCAGCAGTTTGTGGGGGCAGGCCTACAATGAGCAGTTCTTC. Protein product: CASSLWGQAYNEQFF.